Listed below are T cell receptor beta chains from one sample, sequenced in a study of graft-versus-host responses after intestinal transplantation. TCRdb keeps only in-frame clones here, not all; method: immunoSEQ multiplex PCR. The sample includes about 19,000 clones, roughly nine tenths seen only once; the top ten take less than 65%. The starting material was bone marrow, obtained just under 130 days after transplant. These TCRs come from a human patient who received an intestinal transplant, so some T cells may come from the graft donor. The CDR3 runs from the conserved cysteine through the conserved F or W. The order of the fields is clone size, J gene, D gene, V gene, CDR3 DNA, CDR3 protein. The D gene is left open where the match is weak. The size entry is marked missing in some rows and otherwise reads once, few, many or a size class.

clone size: NA
J gene: TRBJ1-2
D gene: NA
V gene: TRBV18
CDR3 DNA: TGTGCCAGCTCCCCCAGCGGGGGAAAAGGTGGCTACACCTTC
CDR3 protein: CASSPSGGKGGYTF

clone size: few
J gene: TRBJ2-2
D gene: NA
V gene: TRBV9
CDR3 DNA: TGTGCCAGCAGGGGGGCCGGGGAGCTGTTTTTT
CDR3 protein: CASRGAGELFF

clone size: NA
J gene: TRBJ1-2
D gene: NA
V gene: TRBV29-1
CDR3 DNA: TGCAGCGTTGGACTTTCTGCTAACTATGGCTACACCTTC
CDR3 protein: CSVGLSANYGYTF

clone size: NA
J gene: TRBJ2-3
D gene: TRBD2
V gene: TRBV4-2
CDR3 DNA: TGTGCCAGCAGCCAAGCCCCCGCAGTAGCTAGCGGGAGGGCAGATACGCAGTATTTT
CDR3 protein: CASSQAPAVASGRADTQYF

clone size: NA
J gene: TRBJ2-1
D gene: NA
V gene: TRBV6-6
CDR3 DNA: TGTGCCAGCAGTTATGGCGGGGTCTACAATGAGCAGTTCTTC
CDR3 protein: CASSYGGVYNEQFF

clone size: NA
J gene: TRBJ2-1
D gene: NA
V gene: TRBV11-2
CDR3 DNA: TGTGCCAGCAGCTTAATAAGCGTCAATGAGCAGTTCTTC
CDR3 protein: CASSLISVNEQFF

clone size: few
J gene: TRBJ1-2
D gene: NA
V gene: TRBV6-5
CDR3 DNA: TGTGCCAGCAGTTATGGGGGAATGGATGGCTACACCTTC
CDR3 protein: CASSYGGMDGYTF

clone size: NA
J gene: TRBJ2-3
D gene: TRBD2
V gene: TRBV30
CDR3 DNA: TGTGCCTGGAGTCCCGGCCTAGCGGGAGGGGGTACGCAGTATTTT
CDR3 protein: CAWSPGLAGGGTQYF

clone size: NA
J gene: TRBJ2-2
D gene: TRBD2
V gene: TRBV6-5
CDR3 DNA: TGTGCCAGCAGCTTAGCGGGGGCGAACACCGGGGAGCTGTTTTTT
CDR3 protein: CASSLAGANTGELFF

clone size: NA
J gene: TRBJ2-2
D gene: NA
V gene: TRBV6-5
CDR3 DNA: TGTGCCAGCAGTTACCGATGGGGGACCGGGGAGCTGTTTTTT
CDR3 protein: CASSYRWGTGELFF

clone size: NA
J gene: TRBJ1-2
D gene: TRBD1
V gene: TRBV6-5
CDR3 DNA: TGTGCCAGCAGTCGAGGGGGCAACTATGGCTACACCTTC
CDR3 protein: CASSRGGNYGYTF

clone size: NA
J gene: TRBJ2-7
D gene: TRBD2
V gene: TRBV6-5
CDR3 DNA: TGTGCCAGCAGTTCCCTAGCGGGAGGGGACTACGAGCAGTACTTC
CDR3 protein: CASSSLAGGDYEQYF

clone size: NA
J gene: TRBJ2-3
D gene: NA
V gene: TRBV19
CDR3 DNA: TGTGCCAGTAGTAAGCAGAGTTCTGGAGATACGCAGTATTTT
CDR3 protein: CASSKQSSGDTQYF

clone size: NA
J gene: TRBJ1-5
D gene: NA
V gene: TRBV28
CDR3 DNA: TGTGCCAGCAGTTTATGGGACATGGCGGGAGAGCCCCAGCATTTT
CDR3 protein: CASSLWDMAGEPQHF

clone size: NA
J gene: TRBJ2-1
D gene: NA
V gene: TRBV27
CDR3 DNA: TGTGCCAGCAGTACCGGAACTTTTGGTGAGCAGTTCTTC
CDR3 protein: CASSTGTFGEQFF

clone size: NA
J gene: TRBJ2-7
D gene: NA
V gene: TRBV6-5
CDR3 DNA: TGTGCCATTAACGATGGACAAGGGGCCAACGAGCAGTACTTC
CDR3 protein: CAINDGQGANEQYF

clone size: once
J gene: TRBJ2-2
D gene: NA
V gene: TRBV6-7
CDR3 DNA: TGTGCCAGCAGTCCACTTTTAAGGACCGGGGAGCTGTTTTTT
CDR3 protein: CASSPLLRTGELFF

clone size: NA
J gene: TRBJ1-5
D gene: NA
V gene: TRBV2
CDR3 DNA: TGTGCCAGCAGTGAATCCGTAGATCGGTGGGATCAGCCCCAGCATTTT
CDR3 protein: CASSESVDRWDQPQHF

clone size: NA
J gene: TRBJ2-7
D gene: NA
V gene: TRBV5-6
CDR3 DNA: TGTGCCAGCAGCTCCCCAGGATCCTACTACGAGCAGTACTTC
CDR3 protein: CASSSPGSYYEQYF

clone size: NA
J gene: TRBJ2-5
D gene: TRBD2
V gene: TRBV19
CDR3 DNA: TGTGCCAGTAGTCAACGGACAGGTAGCGGGAGCGGGGCAAGAGAGACCCAGTACTTC
CDR3 protein: CASSQRTGSGSGARETQYF

clone size: NA
J gene: TRBJ2-5
D gene: NA
V gene: TRBV13
CDR3 DNA: TGTGCCAGCAGACCCCATGGGGTGGAGACCCAGTACTTC
CDR3 protein: CASRPHGVETQYF

clone size: NA
J gene: TRBJ2-5
D gene: TRBD1
V gene: TRBV18
CDR3 DNA: TGTGCCAGCTCACCACCGGGGACAGGGCAAGAGACCCAGTACTTC
CDR3 protein: CASSPPGTGQETQYF

clone size: NA
J gene: TRBJ1-4
D gene: TRBD1
V gene: TRBV9
CDR3 DNA: TGTGCCAGCAGCGGAGCGACAGGGGTGGGGGAAAAACTGTTTTTT
CDR3 protein: CASSGATGVGEKLFF

clone size: NA
J gene: TRBJ2-1
D gene: TRBD2
V gene: TRBV7-3
CDR3 DNA: TGTGCCAGCAGCCCTAGCGGGAGCGCCTACAATGAGCAGTTCTTC
CDR3 protein: CASSPSGSAYNEQFF

clone size: NA
J gene: TRBJ1-2
D gene: NA
V gene: TRBV6-5
CDR3 DNA: TGTGCCAGCAAAGAGGAAACCTATGGCTACACCTTC
CDR3 protein: CASKEETYGYTF

clone size: NA
J gene: TRBJ2-5
D gene: TRBD2
V gene: TRBV5-1
CDR3 DNA: TGCGCCAGCAGCTTGGCCGGGGGGGCGCGGGAGACCCAGTACTTC
CDR3 protein: CASSLAGGARETQYF

clone size: NA
J gene: TRBJ2-7
D gene: NA
V gene: TRBV29-1
CDR3 DNA: TGCAGCGTTGATATGGGCCCGGAGCAGTACTTC
CDR3 protein: CSVDMGPEQYF

clone size: NA
J gene: TRBJ1-4
D gene: NA
V gene: TRBV4-1
CDR3 DNA: TGCGCCAGCAGACGGGCAGACTTCCCAACTAATGAAAAACTGTTTTTT
CDR3 protein: CASRRADFPTNEKLFF

clone size: few
J gene: TRBJ2-5
D gene: NA
V gene: TRBV6-1
CDR3 DNA: TGTGCCAGCTCCAGGGACCACTGGGGAGAGACCCAGTACTTC
CDR3 protein: CASSRDHWGETQYF

clone size: NA
J gene: TRBJ1-5
D gene: NA
V gene: TRBV2
CDR3 DNA: TGTGCCAGCAAGGTGAGCGGGGATCAGCCCCAGCATTTT
CDR3 protein: CASKVSGDQPQHF

clone size: few
J gene: TRBJ2-7
D gene: TRBD2
V gene: TRBV18
CDR3 DNA: TGTGCCAGCTCACCGGGACTAGCGGGGTCCTACGAGCAGTACTTC
CDR3 protein: CASSPGLAGSYEQYF

clone size: few
J gene: TRBJ2-6
D gene: TRBD2
V gene: TRBV6-4
CDR3 DNA: TGTGCCAGCAGTGGGACTAGCGGCTCTGGGGCCAACGTCCTGACTTTC
CDR3 protein: CASSGTSGSGANVLTF

clone size: NA
J gene: TRBJ1-4
D gene: NA
V gene: TRBV19
CDR3 DNA: TGTGCCAGTACCCTGGGGTTCCGGGCAACTAATGAAAAACTGTTTTTT
CDR3 protein: CASTLGFRATNEKLFF

clone size: NA
J gene: TRBJ1-2
D gene: NA
V gene: TRBV9
CDR3 DNA: TGTGCCAGCAGCGTAGCTAAGGGTAACTATGGCTACACCTTC
CDR3 protein: CASSVAKGNYGYTF

clone size: NA
J gene: TRBJ2-1
D gene: NA
V gene: TRBV7-8
CDR3 DNA: TGTGCCAGCAGCTTGACCCTAGCTTCGCCTGCCTCCTACAATGAGCAGTTCTTC
CDR3 protein: CASSLTLASPASYNEQFF

clone size: NA
J gene: TRBJ1-2
D gene: NA
V gene: TRBV5-1
CDR3 DNA: TGCGCCAGCAGCTTGGTGCTAAGAGATGGCTACACCTTC
CDR3 protein: CASSLVLRDGYTF

clone size: few
J gene: TRBJ2-7
D gene: TRBD2
V gene: TRBV9
CDR3 DNA: TGTGCCAGCAGCCCTCGGGAGGCTAGCGGGAGTATAGGCGAGCAGTACTTC
CDR3 protein: CASSPREASGSIGEQYF

clone size: NA
J gene: TRBJ2-7
D gene: TRBD2
V gene: TRBV6-6
CDR3 DNA: TGTGCCAGCAGTTACAGTGCGGGAGTCAGCTACGAGCAGTACTTC
CDR3 protein: CASSYSAGVSYEQYF

clone size: NA
J gene: TRBJ2-5
D gene: NA
V gene: TRBV6-5
CDR3 DNA: TGTGCCAGCAGTCCGGCTGGGAGGGGGAAAGAGACCCAGTACTTC
CDR3 protein: CASSPAGRGKETQYF

clone size: NA
J gene: TRBJ1-5
D gene: NA
V gene: TRBV27
CDR3 DNA: TGTGCCAGCAGTTTACGGGGTAGCAATCAGCCCCAGCATTTT
CDR3 protein: CASSLRGSNQPQHF

clone size: few
J gene: TRBJ2-7
D gene: NA
V gene: TRBV5-6
CDR3 DNA: TGTGCCAGCAGCTTGGGGGTGGGGGACGAGCAGTACTTC
CDR3 protein: CASSLGVGDEQYF

clone size: few
J gene: TRBJ1-5
D gene: NA
V gene: TRBV6-1
CDR3 DNA: TGTGCCAGCAGTGACTCAGGGGGCAATCAGCCCCAGCATTTT
CDR3 protein: CASSDSGGNQPQHF

clone size: NA
J gene: TRBJ1-5
D gene: TRBD1
V gene: TRBV29-1
CDR3 DNA: TGCAGCATTCAGGGGGACCAGCCCCAGCATTTT
CDR3 protein: CSIQGDQPQHF

clone size: NA
J gene: TRBJ1-1
D gene: TRBD1
V gene: TRBV28
CDR3 DNA: TGTGCCAGCAGGAAATACAGGGGAGGAACTGAAGCTTTCTTT
CDR3 protein: CASRKYRGGTEAFF

clone size: NA
J gene: TRBJ1-3
D gene: NA
V gene: TRBV23-1
CDR3 DNA: TGCGCCAGCAACCCGACAGGAAGAACTGGAAACACCATATATTTT
CDR3 protein: CASNPTGRTGNTIYF

clone size: few
J gene: TRBJ1-5
D gene: NA
V gene: TRBV19
CDR3 DNA: TGTGCCAGTAGTATCCAAAGTTATAGCAATCAGCCCCAGCATTTT
CDR3 protein: CASSIQSYSNQPQHF

clone size: NA
J gene: TRBJ2-6
D gene: NA
V gene: TRBV30
CDR3 DNA: TGTGCCTGGAGTGTACGCAGCTCTGGGGCCAACGTCCTGACTTTC
CDR3 protein: CAWSVRSSGANVLTF

clone size: NA
J gene: TRBJ1-3
D gene: NA
V gene: TRBV27
CDR3 DNA: TGTGCCAGCAGTTTTCAAGTGGGAGTTGGAAACACCATATATTTT
CDR3 protein: CASSFQVGVGNTIYF

clone size: few
J gene: TRBJ1-3
D gene: NA
V gene: TRBV7-9
CDR3 DNA: TGTGCCACCCAGTCTGGAAACACCATATATTTT
CDR3 protein: CATQSGNTIYF

clone size: NA
J gene: TRBJ1-1
D gene: TRBD1
V gene: TRBV18
CDR3 DNA: TGTGCCAGCTCACCCACAGGGGTTGGGACTGAAGCTTTCTTT
CDR3 protein: CASSPTGVGTEAFF

clone size: NA
J gene: TRBJ1-3
D gene: NA
V gene: TRBV27
CDR3 DNA: TGTGCCAGCAGTTCTGACGGAGCCTCTGGAAACACCATATATTTT
CDR3 protein: CASSSDGASGNTIYF